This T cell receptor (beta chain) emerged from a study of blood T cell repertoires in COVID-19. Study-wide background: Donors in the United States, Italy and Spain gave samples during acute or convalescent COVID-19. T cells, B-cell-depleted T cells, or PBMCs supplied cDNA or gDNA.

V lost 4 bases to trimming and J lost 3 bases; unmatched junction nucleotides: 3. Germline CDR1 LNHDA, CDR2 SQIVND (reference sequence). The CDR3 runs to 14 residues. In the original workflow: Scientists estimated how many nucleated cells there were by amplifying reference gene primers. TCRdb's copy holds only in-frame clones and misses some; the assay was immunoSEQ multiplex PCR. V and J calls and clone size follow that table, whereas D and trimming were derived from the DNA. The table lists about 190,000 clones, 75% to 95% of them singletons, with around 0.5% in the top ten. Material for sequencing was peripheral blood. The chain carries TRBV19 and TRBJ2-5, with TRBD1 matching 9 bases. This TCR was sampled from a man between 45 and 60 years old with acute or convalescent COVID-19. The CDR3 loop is CASSRGDREETQYF. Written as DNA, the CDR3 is TGTGCCAGTAGTAGGGGGGACAGGGAAGAGACCCAGTACTTC.